The next 3 T cell receptor beta chains were all read from a single sample in a study of blood T cell repertoires in COVID-19. TCRdb's copy holds only in-frame clones and misses some; the assay was immunoSEQ multiplex PCR. This table has under 250,000 clones, 88% appearing once. Sequenced input: PBMCs or T cells enriched from blood (not recorded which). These receptor sequences come from a woman in her 40s who had been exposed to COVID-19.

This clone appeared a single time. The chain uses TRBV5-8 and TRBJ1-5, with D perhaps TRBD1 (5 bases). Looked up from germline, CDR1 is SGHTS and CDR2 is YDEGEE. With 4 bases removed from V and 4 bases from J, the gap between germline ends came to 9 bases. CDR3 length: 13 amino acids. CDR3 region: CASSADRNQPQHF. The CDR3 DNA reads as TGTGCCAGCAGCGCCGACAGAAATCAGCCCCAGCATTTT.

This chain joins TRBV10-2 and TRBJ1-5, with D possibly matching TRBD1 (6 bases). V lost 2 bases to trimming and J lost 6 bases, with 14 bases between them. Germline loops: CDR1 WSHSY, CDR2 SAAADI. This CDR3 region has 15 residues. The CDR3 DNA follows: TGCGCCAGCAGTGAGAAGTGGGGGCCGGGTCAGCCCCAGCATTTT. Amino acids: CASSEKWGPGQPQHF.

J is TRBJ2-2 and V is TRBV19; D may be TRBD1 (6 bases). V was trimmed by 3 bases and J by 5 bases, leaving 10 bases between them. Germline loops: CDR1 LNHDA, CDR2 SQIVND (reference sequence). This CDR3 region has 14 residues. The DNA of the CDR3 is TGTGCCAGTAGTATTAGGGGACAAACCGGGGAGCTGTTTTTT. This codes for CASSIRGQTGELFF.